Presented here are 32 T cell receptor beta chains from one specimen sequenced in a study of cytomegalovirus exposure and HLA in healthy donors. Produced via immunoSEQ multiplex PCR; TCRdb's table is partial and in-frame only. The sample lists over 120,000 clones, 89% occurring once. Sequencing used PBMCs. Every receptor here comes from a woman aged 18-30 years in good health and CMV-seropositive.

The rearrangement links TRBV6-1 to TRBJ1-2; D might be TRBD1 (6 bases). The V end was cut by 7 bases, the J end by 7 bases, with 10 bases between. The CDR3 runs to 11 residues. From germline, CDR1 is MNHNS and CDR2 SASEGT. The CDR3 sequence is CASKQGAGYTF. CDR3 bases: TGTGCCAGCAAACAGGGAGCTGGCTACACCTTC.

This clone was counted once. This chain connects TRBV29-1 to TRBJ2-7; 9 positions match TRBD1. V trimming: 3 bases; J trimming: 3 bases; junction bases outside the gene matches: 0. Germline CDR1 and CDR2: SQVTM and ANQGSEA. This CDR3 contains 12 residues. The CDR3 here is CSVEGQGYEQYF. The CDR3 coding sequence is TGCAGCGTTGAGGGACAGGGCTACGAGCAGTACTTC.

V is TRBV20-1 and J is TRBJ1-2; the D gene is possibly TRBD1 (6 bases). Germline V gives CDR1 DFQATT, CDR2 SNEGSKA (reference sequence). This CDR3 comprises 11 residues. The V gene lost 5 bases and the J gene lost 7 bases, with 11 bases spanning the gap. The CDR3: CSARAGVGYTF. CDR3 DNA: TGCAGTGCTCGGGCAGGGGTTGGCTACACCTTC.

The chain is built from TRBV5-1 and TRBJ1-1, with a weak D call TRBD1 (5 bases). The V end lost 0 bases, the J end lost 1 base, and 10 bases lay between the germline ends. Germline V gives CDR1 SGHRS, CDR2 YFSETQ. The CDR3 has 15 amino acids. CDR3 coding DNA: TGCGCCAGCAGCTTGGGGGGACTGCAGAACACTGAAGCTTTCTTT. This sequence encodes CASSLGGLQNTEAFF.

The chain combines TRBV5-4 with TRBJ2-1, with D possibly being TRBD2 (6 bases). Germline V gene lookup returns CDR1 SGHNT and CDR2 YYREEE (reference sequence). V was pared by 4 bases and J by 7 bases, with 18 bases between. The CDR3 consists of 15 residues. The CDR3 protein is CASSRRDRDVNEQFF. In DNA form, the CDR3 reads TGTGCCAGCAGCCGGAGGGATAGGGATGTAAATGAGCAGTTCTTC.

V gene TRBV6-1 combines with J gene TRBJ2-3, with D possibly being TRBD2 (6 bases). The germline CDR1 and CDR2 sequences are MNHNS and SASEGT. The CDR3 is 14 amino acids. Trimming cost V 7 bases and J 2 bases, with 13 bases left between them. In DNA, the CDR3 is TGTGCCAGCACCTACGGGAGATTCACAGATACGCAGTATTTT. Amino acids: CASTYGRFTDTQYF.

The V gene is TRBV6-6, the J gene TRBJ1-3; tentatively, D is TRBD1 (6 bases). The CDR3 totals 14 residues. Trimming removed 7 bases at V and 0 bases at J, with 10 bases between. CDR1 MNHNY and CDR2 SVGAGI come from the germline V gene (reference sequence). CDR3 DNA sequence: TGTGCCAGCATCCTGGACAGCTCTGGAAACACCATATATTTT. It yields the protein CASILDSSGNTIYF.

CDR3 loop: CASSIAGGSSYEQYF. CDR3 DNA: TGTGCCAGTAGTATAGCTGGCGGGTCCTCCTACGAGCAGTACTTC. This chain joins TRBV19 and TRBJ2-7; D perhaps matches TRBD2 (5 bases). CDR1 and CDR2 (germline): LNHDA, SQIVND (reference sequence). V was pared by 1 base and J by 0 bases, with 10 bases between. The CDR3 is 15 residues long.

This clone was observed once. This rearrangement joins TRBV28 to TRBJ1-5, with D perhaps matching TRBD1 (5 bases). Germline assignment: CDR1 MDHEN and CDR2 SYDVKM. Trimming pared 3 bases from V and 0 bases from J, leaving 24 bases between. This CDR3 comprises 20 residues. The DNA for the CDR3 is TGTGCCAGCAGTTTGGGTTATCTCGTGACAGAAACCTATAGCAATCAGCCCCAGCATTTT. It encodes CASSLGYLVTETYSNQPQHF.

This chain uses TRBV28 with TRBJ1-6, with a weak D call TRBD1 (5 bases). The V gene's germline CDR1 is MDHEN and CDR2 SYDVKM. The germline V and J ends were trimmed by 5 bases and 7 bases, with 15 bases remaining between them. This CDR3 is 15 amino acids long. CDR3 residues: CASSPAGLGNSPLHF. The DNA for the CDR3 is TGTGCCAGCAGTCCGGCAGGGTTGGGCAATTCACCCCTCCACTTT.

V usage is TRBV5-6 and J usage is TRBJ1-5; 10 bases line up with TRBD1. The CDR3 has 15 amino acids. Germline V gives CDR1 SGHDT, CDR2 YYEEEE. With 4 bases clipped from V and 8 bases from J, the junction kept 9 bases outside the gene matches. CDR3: CASSLPGQGGKPQHF. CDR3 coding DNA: TGTGCCAGCAGCCTGCCTGGACAGGGGGGTAAGCCCCAGCATTTT.

The CDR3 reads CASSITTQGALNYGYTF. The DNA of the CDR3 is TGTGCCAGTAGTATAACTACGCAGGGGGCGCTTAACTATGGCTACACCTTC. V is TRBV19 and J is TRBJ1-2; 8 bases map to TRBD1. The CDR3 is 17 residues long. Trimming at V came to 2 bases and at J to 1 base, leaving 9 bases not matched to a gene. Germline assignment: CDR1 LNHDA and CDR2 SQIVND (reference sequence).

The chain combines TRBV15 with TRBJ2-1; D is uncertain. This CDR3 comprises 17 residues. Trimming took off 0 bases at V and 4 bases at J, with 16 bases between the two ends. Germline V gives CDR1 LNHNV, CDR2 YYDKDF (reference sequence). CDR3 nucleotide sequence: TGTGCCACCAGCAGAGATACAGCCAAAGGTTTTTACAATGAGCAGTTCTTC. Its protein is CATSRDTAKGFYNEQFF.

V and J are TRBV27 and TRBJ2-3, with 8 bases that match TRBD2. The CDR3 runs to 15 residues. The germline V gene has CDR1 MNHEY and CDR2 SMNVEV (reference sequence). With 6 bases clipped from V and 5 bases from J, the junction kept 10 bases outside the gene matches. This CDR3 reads CASSFLGGAVDTQYF. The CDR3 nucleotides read TGTGCCAGCAGCTTCCTCGGGGGGGCGGTAGATACGCAGTATTTT.

CDR3 coding DNA: TGCGCCAGCAGTCAATCACGGGGTAGCAACACCGGGGAGCTGTTTTTT. Its translation is CASSQSRGSNTGELFF. The V gene is TRBV23-1, the J gene TRBJ2-2, with D perhaps TRBD2 (5 bases). TRBV23-1 is filed as an ORF, its function uncertain. V was shortened by 0 bases and J by 2 bases, with 10 bases between the two germline ends. This CDR3 contains 16 residues.

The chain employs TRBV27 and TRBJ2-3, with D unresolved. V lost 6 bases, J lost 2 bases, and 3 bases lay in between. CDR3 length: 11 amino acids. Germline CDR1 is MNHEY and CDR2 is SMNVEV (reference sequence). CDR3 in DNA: TGTGCCAGCAGCATCACAGATACGCAGTATTTT. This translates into CASSITDTQYF.

This CDR3 reads CASSRGGQHTDTQYF. The CDR3 region has the DNA TGCGCCAGCAGCCGGGGGGGACAGCACACAGATACGCAGTATTTT. J is TRBJ2-3 and V is TRBV5-1, with D perhaps TRBD2 (8 bases). Trimming stripped 4 bases from V and 2 bases from J, with 14 bases between. CDR1 is SGHRS and CDR2 is YFSETQ in the germline V gene. The CDR3 covers 15 residues.

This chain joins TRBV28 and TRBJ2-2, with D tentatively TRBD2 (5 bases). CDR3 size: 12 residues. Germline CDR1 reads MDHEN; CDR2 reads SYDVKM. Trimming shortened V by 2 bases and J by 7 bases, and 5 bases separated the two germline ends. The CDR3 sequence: CASSLEGGELFF. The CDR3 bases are TGTGCCAGCAGTTTAGAGGGCGGGGAGCTGTTTTTT.

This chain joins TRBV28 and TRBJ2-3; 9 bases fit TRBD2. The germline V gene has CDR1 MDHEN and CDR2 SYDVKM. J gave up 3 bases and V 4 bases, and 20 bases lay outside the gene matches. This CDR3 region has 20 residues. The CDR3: CASSYLQGGAGGGATDTQYF. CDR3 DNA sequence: TGTGCCAGCAGTTACCTTCAAGGGGGGGCTGGCGGGGGGGCAACAGATACGCAGTATTTT.

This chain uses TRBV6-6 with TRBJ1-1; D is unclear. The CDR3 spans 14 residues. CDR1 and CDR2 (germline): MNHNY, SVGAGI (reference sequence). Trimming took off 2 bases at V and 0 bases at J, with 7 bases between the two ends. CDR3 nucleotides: TGTGCCAGCAGTTACGGGGAGGTGAACACTGAAGCTTTCTTT. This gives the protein CASSYGEVNTEAFF.

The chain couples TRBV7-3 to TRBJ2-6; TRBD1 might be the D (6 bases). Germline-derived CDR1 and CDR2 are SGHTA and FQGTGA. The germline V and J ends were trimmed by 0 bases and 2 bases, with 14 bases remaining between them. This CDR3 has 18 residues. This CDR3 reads CASSLTSGAKTGANVLTF. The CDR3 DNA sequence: TGTGCCAGCAGCTTAACGTCAGGGGCAAAGACTGGGGCCAACGTCCTGACTTTC.

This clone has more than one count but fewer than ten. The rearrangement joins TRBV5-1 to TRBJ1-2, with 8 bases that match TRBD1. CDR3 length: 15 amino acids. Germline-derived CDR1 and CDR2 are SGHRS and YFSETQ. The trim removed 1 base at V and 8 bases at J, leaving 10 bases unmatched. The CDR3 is CASSLPGTGAEGYTF. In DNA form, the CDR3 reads TGCGCCAGCAGCTTGCCCGGGACAGGAGCGGAGGGCTACACCTTC.

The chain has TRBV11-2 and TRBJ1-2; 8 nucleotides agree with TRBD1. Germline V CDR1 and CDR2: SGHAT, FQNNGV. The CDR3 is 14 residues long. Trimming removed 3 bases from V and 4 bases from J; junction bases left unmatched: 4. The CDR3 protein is CASSFTDRVYGYTF. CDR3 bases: TGTGCCAGCAGCTTTACGGACAGGGTCTATGGCTACACCTTC.

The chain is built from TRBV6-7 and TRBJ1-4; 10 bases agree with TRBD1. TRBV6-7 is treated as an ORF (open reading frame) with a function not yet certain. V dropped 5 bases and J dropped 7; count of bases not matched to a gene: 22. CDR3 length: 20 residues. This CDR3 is CASSPLAGTGEIPVVEKLFF. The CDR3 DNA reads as TGTGCCAGCAGTCCTCTGGCCGGGACAGGGGAAATTCCGGTCGTTGAAAAACTGTTTTTT.

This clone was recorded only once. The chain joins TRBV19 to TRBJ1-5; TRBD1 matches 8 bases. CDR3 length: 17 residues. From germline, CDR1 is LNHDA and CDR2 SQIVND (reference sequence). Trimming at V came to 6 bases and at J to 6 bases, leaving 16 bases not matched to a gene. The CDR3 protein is CASSQQTDRGSIQPQHF. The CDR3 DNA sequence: TGTGCCAGTAGCCAGCAAACCGACAGGGGAAGTATTCAGCCCCAGCATTTT.

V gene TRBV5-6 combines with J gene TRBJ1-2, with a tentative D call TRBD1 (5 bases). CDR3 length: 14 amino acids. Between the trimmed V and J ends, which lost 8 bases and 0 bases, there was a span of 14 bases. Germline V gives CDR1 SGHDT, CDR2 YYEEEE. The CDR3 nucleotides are TGTGCCAGTAACAGGCGACCCGCTAACTATGGCTACACCTTC. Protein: CASNRRPANYGYTF.

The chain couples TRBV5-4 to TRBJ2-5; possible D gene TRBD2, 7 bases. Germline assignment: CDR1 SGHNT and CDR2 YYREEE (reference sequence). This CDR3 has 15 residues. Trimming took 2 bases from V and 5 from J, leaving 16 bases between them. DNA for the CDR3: TGTGCCAGCAGCTTAAATCGCGGGGGCCTGGAGACCCAGTACTTC. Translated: CASSLNRGGLETQYF.

The DNA for the CDR3 is TGTGCCAGCAGCATAGGGCCCAGCAATCAGCCCCAGCATTTT. Encoded protein: CASSIGPSNQPQHF. The chain joins TRBV7-6 to TRBJ1-5; D is unresolved. This CDR3 has 14 amino acids. V was pared by 5 bases and J by 1 base, with 9 bases between. Per the germline V gene, CDR1 is SGHVS and CDR2 is FNYEAQ.

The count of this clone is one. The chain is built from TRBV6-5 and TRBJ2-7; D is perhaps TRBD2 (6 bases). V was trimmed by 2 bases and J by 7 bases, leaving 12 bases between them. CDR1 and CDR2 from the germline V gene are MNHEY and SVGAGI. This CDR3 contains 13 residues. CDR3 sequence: CASSYPGLSEQYF. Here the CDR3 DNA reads TGTGCCAGCAGTTACCCGGGACTTTCAGAGCAGTACTTC.

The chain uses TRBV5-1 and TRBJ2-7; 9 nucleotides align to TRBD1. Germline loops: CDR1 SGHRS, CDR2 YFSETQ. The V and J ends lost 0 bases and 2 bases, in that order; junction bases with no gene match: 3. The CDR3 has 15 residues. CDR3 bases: TGCGCCAGCAGCTTGGGTGACAGGGGGGCCTACGAGCAGTACTTC. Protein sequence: CASSLGDRGAYEQYF.

The CDR3 is CASSLSGTGAYEQYF. CDR3 in DNA: TGTGCCAGCAGCTTATCCGGGACAGGGGCCTACGAGCAGTACTTC. The chain uses TRBV7-6 and TRBJ2-7; 10 bases align to TRBD1. Germline V gene sequence: CDR1 SGHVS, CDR2 FNYEAQ. The J segment lost 2 bases and the V segment lost 2 bases, leaving 3 bases of the junction unmatched. The CDR3 is made up of 15 amino acids.

The CDR3 spells CASSSRLAGGYTGELFF. CDR3 in DNA: TGTGCCAGCAGCTCCCGACTAGCGGGGGGCTACACCGGGGAGCTGTTTTTT. The J gene is TRBJ2-2, the V gene TRBV13; 13 bases agree with TRBD2. The germline V gene encodes CDR1 PRHDT and CDR2 FYEKMQ (reference sequence). J gave up 3 bases and V 4 bases, and 5 bases lay outside the gene matches. The CDR3 is 17 amino acids.